The clone carrying this TCR beta chain was found many times. As yet, its antigen is unknown. This record belongs to a study of CD8 T cells in ankylosing spondylitis. Broader study findings: Disease-associated clones were reportedly significantly overrepresented in matched ankylosing spondylitis synovial fluid.

Using its own MiXCR run on the 5' RACE reads, TCRdb lists one record per CDR3 protein. The sample records 150,000 to 200,000 distinct CDR3 sequences, around 17% being singletons. This CDR3 is 13 amino acids long. V was cut by 6 bases and J by 3 bases, with 15 bases left in between. Germline CDR1 is DFQATT and CDR2 is SNEGSKA (reference sequence). Material: blood, either unsorted or a sorted T cell fraction (not recorded which). The TCR sequence derives from a male donor with ankylosing spondylitis or in good health (not recorded which). The rearrangement joins TRBV20-1 to TRBJ2-7; D might be TRBD2 (5 bases). The CDR3 DNA reads as TGCAGTGCCCGGACTCCTCTCCTCTACGAGCAGTACTTC. It encodes CSARTPLLYEQYF.